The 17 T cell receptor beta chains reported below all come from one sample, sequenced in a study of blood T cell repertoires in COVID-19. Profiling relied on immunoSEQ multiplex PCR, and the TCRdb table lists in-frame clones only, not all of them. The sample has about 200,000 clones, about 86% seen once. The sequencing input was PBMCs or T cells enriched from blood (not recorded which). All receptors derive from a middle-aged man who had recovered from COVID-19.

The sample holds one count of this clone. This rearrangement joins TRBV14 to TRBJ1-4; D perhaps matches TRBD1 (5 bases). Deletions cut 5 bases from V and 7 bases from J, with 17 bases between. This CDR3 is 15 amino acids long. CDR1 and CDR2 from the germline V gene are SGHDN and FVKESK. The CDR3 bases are TGTGCCAGCAGCTATCGCGCGGGAAGGGGTGAAAAACTGTTTTTT. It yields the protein CASSYRAGRGEKLFF. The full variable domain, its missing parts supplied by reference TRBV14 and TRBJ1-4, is EAGVTQFPSHSVIEKGQTVTLRCDPISGHDNLYWYRRVMGKEIKFLLHFVKESKQDESGMPNNRFLAERTGGTYSTLKVQPAELEDSGVYFCASSYRAGRGEKLFFGSGTQLSVL.

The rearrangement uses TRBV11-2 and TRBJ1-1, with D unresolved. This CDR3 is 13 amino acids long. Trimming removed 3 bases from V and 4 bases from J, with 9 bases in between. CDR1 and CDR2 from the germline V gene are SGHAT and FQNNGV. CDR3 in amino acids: CASSFVGGTEAFF. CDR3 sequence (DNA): TGTGCCAGCAGCTTCGTCGGAGGCACTGAAGCTTTCTTT.

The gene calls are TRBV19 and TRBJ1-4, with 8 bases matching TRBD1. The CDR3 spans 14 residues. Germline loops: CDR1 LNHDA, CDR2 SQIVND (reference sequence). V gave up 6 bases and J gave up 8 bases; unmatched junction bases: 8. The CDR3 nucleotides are TGTGCCAGTAGGCTACAGGGGGTCGGCGAAAAACTGTTTTTT. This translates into CASRLQGVGEKLFF.

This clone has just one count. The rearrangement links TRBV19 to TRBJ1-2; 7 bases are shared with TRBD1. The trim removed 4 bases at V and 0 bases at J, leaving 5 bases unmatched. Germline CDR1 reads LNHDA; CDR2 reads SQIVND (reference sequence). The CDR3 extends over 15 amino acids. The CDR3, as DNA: TGTGCCAGTAGTACTCCGGGACAGACTAACTATGGCTACACCTTC. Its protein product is CASSTPGQTNYGYTF.

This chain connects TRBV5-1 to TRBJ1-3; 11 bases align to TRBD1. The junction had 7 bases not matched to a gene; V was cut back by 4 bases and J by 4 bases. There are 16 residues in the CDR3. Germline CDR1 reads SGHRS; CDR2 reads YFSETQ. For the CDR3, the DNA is TGCGCCAGCAGCCCCGGACAGGGGGCGGCCGGAAACACCATATATTTT. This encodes CASSPGQGAAGNTIYF.

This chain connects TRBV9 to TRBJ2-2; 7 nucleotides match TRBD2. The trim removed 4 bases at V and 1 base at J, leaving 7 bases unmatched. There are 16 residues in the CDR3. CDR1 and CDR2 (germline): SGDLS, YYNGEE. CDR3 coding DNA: TGTGCCAGCAGCCCCTCGGGCGGGAGGAACACCGGGGAGCTGTTTTTT. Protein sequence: CASSPSGGRNTGELFF. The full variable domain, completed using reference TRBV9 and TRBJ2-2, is DSGVTQTPKHLITATGQRVTLRCSPRSGDLSVYWYQQSLDQGLQFLIQYYNGEERAKGNILERFSAQQFPDLHSELNLSSLELGDSALYFCASSPSGGRNTGELFFGEGSRLTVL.

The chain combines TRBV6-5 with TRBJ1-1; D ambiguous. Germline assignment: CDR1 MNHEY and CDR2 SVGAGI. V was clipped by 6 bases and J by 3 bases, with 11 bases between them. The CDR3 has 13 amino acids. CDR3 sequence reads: CASRISADTEAFF. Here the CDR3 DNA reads TGTGCCAGCAGGATATCTGCGGACACTGAAGCTTTCTTT.

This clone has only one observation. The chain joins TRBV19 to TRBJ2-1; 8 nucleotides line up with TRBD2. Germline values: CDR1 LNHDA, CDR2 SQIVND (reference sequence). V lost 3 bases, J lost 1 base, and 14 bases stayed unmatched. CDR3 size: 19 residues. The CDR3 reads CASSMGRGALRGSYNEQFF. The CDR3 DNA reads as TGTGCCAGTAGTATGGGGCGGGGGGCCCTCCGGGGGTCCTACAATGAGCAGTTCTTC.

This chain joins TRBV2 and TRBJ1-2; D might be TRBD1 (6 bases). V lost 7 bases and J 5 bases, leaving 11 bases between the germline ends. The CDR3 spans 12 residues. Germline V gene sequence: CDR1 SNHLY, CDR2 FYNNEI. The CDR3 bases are TGTGCCAGCAAGGCAGGGGAATATGGCTACACCTTC. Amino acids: CASKAGEYGYTF. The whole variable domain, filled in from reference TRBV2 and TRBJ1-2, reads EPEVTQTPSHQVTQMGQEVILRCVPISNHLYFYWYRQILGQKVEFLVSFYNNEISEKSEIFDDQFSVERPDGSNFTLKIRSTKLEDSAMYFCASKAGEYGYTFGSGTRLTVV.

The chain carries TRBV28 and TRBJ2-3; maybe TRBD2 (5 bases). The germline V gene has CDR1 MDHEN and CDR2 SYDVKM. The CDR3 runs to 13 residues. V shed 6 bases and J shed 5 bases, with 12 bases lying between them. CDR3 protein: CASRVTGRDTQYF. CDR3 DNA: TGTGCCAGCAGGGTAACGGGGAGAGATACGCAGTATTTT.

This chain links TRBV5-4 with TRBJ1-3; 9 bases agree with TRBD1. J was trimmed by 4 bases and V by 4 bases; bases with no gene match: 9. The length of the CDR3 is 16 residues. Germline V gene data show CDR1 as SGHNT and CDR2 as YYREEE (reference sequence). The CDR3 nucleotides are TGTGCCAGCAGCGACAGACAGGGGGTGTCCGGAAACACCATATATTTT. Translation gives CASSDRQGVSGNTIYF. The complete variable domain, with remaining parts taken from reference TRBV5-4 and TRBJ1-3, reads ETGVTQSPTHLIKTRGQQVTLRCSSQSGHNTVSWYQQALGQGPQFIFQYYREEENGRGNFPPRFSGLQFPNYSSELNVNALELDDSALYLCASSDRQGVSGNTIYFGEGSWLTVV.

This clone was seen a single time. The CDR3 spells CASSTRTGAGNTIYF. The CDR3 nucleotides read TGTGCCAGCAGTACTCGGACAGGGGCTGGAAACACCATATATTTT. The chain recombines TRBV6-5 with TRBJ1-3, with 9 positions matching TRBD1. J lost 2 bases, V lost 5 bases, and 4 bases had no gene match. CDR1 is MNHEY and CDR2 is SVGAGI in the germline V gene. The CDR3 extends over 15 amino acids.

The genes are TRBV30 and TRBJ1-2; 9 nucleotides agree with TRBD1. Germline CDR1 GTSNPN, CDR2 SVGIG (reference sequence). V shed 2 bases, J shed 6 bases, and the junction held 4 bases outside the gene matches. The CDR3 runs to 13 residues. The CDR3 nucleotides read TGTGCCTGGAGTCCCGGGACAGGGAATGGCTACACCTTC. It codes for CAWSPGTGNGYTF.

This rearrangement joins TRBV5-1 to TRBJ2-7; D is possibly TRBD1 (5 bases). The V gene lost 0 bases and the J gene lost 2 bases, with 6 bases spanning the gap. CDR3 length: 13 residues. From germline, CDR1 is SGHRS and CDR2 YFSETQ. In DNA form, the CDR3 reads TGCGCCAGCAGCTTGGAACAGGCCTACGAGCAGTACTTC. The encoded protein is CASSLEQAYEQYF. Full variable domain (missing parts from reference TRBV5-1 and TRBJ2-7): KAGVTQTPRYLIKTRGQQVTLSCSPISGHRSVSWYQQTPGQGLQFLFEYFSETQRNKGNFPGRFSGRQFSNSRSEMNVSTLELGDSALYLCASSLEQAYEQYFGPGTRLTVT.

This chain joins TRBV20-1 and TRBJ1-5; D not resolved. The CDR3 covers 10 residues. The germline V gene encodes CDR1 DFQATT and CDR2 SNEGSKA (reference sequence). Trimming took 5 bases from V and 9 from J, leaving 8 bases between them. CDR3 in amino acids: CSAPGWPQHF. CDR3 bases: TGCAGTGCTCCGGGTTGGCCCCAGCATTTT.

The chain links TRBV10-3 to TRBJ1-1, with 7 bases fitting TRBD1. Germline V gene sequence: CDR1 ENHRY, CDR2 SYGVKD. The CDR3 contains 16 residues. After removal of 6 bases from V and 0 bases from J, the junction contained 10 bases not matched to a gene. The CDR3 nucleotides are TGTGCCATCAGCCGGGACAGACTCTATATGAACACTGAAGCTTTCTTT. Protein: CAISRDRLYMNTEAFF.

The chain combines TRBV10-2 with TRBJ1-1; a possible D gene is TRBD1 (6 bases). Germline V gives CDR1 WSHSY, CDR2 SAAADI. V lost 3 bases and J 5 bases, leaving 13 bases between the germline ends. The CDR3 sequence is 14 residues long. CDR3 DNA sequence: TGCGCCAGCAGTGATTTGGGGGCAGGGACTGAAGCTTTCTTT. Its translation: CASSDLGAGTEAFF.